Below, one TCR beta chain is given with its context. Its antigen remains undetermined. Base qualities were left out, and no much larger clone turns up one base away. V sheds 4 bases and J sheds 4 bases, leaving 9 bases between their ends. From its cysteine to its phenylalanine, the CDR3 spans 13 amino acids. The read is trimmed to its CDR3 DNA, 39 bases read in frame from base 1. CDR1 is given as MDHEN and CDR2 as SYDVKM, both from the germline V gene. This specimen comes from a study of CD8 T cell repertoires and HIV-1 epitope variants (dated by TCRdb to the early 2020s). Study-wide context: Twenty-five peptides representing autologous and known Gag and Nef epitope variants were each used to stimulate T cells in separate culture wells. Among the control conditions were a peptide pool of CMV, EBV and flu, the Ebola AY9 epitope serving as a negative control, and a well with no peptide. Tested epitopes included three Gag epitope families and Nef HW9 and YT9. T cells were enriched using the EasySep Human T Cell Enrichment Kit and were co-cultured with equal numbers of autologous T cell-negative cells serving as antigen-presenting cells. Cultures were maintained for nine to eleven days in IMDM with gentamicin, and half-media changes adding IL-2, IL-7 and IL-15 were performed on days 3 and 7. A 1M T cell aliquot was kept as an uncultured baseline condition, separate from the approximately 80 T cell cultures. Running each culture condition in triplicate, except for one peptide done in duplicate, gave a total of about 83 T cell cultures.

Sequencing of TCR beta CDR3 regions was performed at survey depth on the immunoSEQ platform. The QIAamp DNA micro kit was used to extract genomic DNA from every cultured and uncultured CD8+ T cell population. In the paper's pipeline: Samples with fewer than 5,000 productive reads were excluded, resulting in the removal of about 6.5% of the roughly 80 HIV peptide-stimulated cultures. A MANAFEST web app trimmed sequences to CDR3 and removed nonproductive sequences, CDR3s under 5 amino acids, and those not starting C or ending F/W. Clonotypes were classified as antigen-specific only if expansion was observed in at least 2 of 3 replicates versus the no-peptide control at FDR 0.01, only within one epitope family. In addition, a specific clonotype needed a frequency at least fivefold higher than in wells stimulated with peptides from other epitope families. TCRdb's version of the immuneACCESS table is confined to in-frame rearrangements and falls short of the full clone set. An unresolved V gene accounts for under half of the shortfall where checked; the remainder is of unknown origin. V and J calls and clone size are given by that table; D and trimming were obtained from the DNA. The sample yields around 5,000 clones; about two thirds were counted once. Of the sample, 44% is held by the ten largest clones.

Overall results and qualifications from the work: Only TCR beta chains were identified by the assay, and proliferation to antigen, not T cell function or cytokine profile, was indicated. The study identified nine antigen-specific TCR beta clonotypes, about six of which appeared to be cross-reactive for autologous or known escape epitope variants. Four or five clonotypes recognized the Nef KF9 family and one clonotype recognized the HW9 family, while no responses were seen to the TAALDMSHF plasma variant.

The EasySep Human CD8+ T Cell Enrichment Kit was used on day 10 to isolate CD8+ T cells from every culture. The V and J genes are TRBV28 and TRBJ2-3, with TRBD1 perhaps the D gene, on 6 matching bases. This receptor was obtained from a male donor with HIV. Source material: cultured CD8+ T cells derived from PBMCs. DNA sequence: TGTGCCAGCAGTTGGACAGCCGCAGATACGCAGTATTTT. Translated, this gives CASSWTAADTQYF.